This T cell receptor (beta chain) came from a study of blood T cell repertoires in COVID-19. At the level of the study: The samples span acute and convalescent COVID-19 from the United States, Italy and Spain. PBMCs, B-cell-depleted T cells, or T cells provided the cDNA or gDNA that made up the material.

Under the authors' procedure: Counts of nucleated cells, estimated from reference gene primer amplification, were obtained. TCRdb's copy holds only in-frame clones and misses some; the assay was immunoSEQ multiplex PCR. V and J calls and clone size are copied from that table; D and trimming were computed from the DNA. The sample gives some 83,000 clones, almost 85% of which show up once; roughly a fifth is in the top ten. Trimming removed 2 bases from V and 4 bases from J, with 12 bases in between. Germline CDR1 is MDHEN and CDR2 is SYDVKM. The CDR3 is 15 amino acids. This sequence joins TRBV28 and TRBJ1-3, with D tentatively TRBD1 (6 bases). The sequenced sample was peripheral blood. This TCR derives from a human donor in a cohort sampled during active COVID-19. CDR3 amino acids: CASSLQTGLGNTIYF. In DNA, the CDR3 is TGTGCCAGCAGTTTACAAACAGGGCTCGGAAACACCATATATTTT.